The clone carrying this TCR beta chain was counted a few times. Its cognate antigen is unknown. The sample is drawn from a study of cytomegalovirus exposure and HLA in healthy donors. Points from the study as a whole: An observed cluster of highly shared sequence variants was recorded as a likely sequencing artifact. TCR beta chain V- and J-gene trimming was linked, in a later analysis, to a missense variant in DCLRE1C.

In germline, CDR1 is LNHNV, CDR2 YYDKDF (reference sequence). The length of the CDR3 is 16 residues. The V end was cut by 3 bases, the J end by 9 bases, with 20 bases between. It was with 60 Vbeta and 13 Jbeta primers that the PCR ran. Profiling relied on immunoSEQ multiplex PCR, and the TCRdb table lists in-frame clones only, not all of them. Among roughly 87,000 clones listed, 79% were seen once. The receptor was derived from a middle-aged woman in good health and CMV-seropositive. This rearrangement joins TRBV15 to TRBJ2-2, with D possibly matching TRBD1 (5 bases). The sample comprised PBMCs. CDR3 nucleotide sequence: TGTGCCACCAGCAGTGTAAGCGCAAGGGGTTTCAGGGAGCTGTTTTTT. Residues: CATSSVSARGFRELFF.